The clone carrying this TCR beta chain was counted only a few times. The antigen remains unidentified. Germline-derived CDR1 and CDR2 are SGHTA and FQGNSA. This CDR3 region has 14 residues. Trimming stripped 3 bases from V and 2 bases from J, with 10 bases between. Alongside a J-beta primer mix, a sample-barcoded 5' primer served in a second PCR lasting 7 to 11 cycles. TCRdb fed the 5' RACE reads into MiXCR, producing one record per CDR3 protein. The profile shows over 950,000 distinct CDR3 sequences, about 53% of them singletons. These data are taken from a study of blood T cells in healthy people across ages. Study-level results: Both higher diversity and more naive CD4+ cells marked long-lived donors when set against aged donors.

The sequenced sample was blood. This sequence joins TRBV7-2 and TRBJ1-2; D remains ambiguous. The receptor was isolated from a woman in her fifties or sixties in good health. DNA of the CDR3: TGTGCCAGCAGCTTTTCCCAGGAGAACTATGGCTACACCTTC. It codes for CASSFSQENYGYTF.